Presented here are 17 T cell receptor beta chains from one specimen sequenced in a study of molecular identifiers for immune sequencing clone quantification. Using its own MiXCR run on the PCR reads, TCRdb lists one record per CDR3 protein. The sample carries roughly 40,000 distinct CDR3 sequences, 24% recorded once. Material for sequencing was naive CD8+ T cells from blood, with Jurkat cell RNA spiked in. The subset: FACS-sorted CD8+CD4-CCR7+CD45RA+ naive T cells. These receptors came from a human donor in good health. Some libraries in this study had Jurkat cell RNA spiked in.

The J gene is TRBJ2-7, the V gene TRBV4-1; TRBD2 agrees at 8 bases. Germline V lookup: CDR1 MGHRA, CDR2 YSYEKL. Unmatched junction bases numbered 3, after V lost 0 bases and J lost 2 bases. The CDR3 covers 15 residues. This CDR3 reads CASSQEIAGTYEQYF. For the CDR3, the DNA is TGCGCCAGCAGCCAAGAGATAGCGGGAACCTACGAGCAGTACTTC.

This clonotype was picked up many times. This chain connects TRBV3-1 to TRBJ2-3; D may be TRBD2 (5 bases). Germline values: CDR1 LGHDT, CDR2 YNNKEL (reference sequence). The CDR3 has 14 residues. Between the trimmed V and J ends, which lost 0 bases and 12 bases, there was a span of 16 bases. The CDR3: CASSQDMLADSQYF. The CDR3 DNA reads TGTGCCAGCAGCCAAGATATGCTAGCAGATTCTCAGTATTTT.

This clonotype was seen a handful of times. The chain joins TRBV12-3 or TRBV12-4 to TRBJ2-1; 7 bases map to TRBD1. V lost 2 bases to trimming and J lost 7 bases; unmatched junction nucleotides: 5. The CDR3 is made up of 14 amino acids. The chain's CDR3 is CASSLSSRGNEQFF. The CDR3 nucleotides read TGTGCCAGCAGTTTATCGTCCAGGGGGAATGAGCAGTTCTTC.

Of note for this clonotype: A much bigger clone sits one base away, suggesting this may be a read error. V gene TRBV20-1 combines with J gene TRBJ2-1, with 10 bases fitting TRBD1. This CDR3 has 15 residues. Germline CDR1 and CDR2: DFQATT and SNEGSKA (reference sequence). The V and J ends lost 0 bases and 8 bases, in that order; junction bases with no gene match: 7. The CDR3 DNA reads as TGCAGTGCTAGAGAGGACAGGGGGTTCATCGATGAGCAGTTCTTC. Translating it yields CSAREDRGFIDEQFF.

V is TRBV4-1 and J is TRBJ2-7; 10 bases fit TRBD1. The CDR3 is made up of 15 amino acids. Germline trimming cut 2 bases from V and 2 bases from J; bases unmatched to any gene: 3. Germline-derived CDR1 and CDR2 are MGHRA and YSYEKL. The CDR3: CASSQRTGGAYEQYF. CDR3 sequence (DNA): TGCGCCAGCAGCCAAAGGACAGGGGGGGCCTACGAGCAGTACTTC.

This clonotype showed up many times. The chain links TRBV7-9 to TRBJ1-1, with D possibly being TRBD1 (5 bases). Germline V gene data show CDR1 as SEHNR and CDR2 as FQNEAQ (reference sequence). Between the trimmed V and J ends, which lost 5 bases and 10 bases, there was a span of 32 bases. This CDR3 is 18 amino acids long. This chain's CDR3 is CASSPAPGADRGFRVAFF. The CDR3 nucleotides read TGTGCCAGCAGCCCGGCCCCTGGGGCCGACAGAGGGTTTCGAGTAGCTTTCTTT. Full variable domain (outside the CDR3, taken from reference TRBV7-9 and TRBJ1-1): DTGVSQNPRHKITKRGQNVTFRCDPISEHNRLYWYRQTLGQGPEFLTYFQNEAQLEKSRLLSDRFSAERPKGSFSTLEIQRTEQGDSAMYLCASSPAPGADRGFRVAFFGQGTRLTVV.

Turning to this clonotype: A much larger clone is a single base away; this may be a read error. This chain connects TRBV5-4 to TRBJ2-7, with TRBD1 as a possible D gene (6 bases). This CDR3 is built from 14 residues. Germline V gene data show CDR1 as SGHNT and CDR2 as YYREEE (reference sequence). As DNA, the CDR3 is TGTGCCGGCAGCTTGGCAGGGGCGAGTTTCGAGCAGTACTTC. Protein: CAGSLAGASFEQYF.

This clonotype came up many times. The CDR3 sequence is CAISETDRNPQYF. The CDR3 DNA reads TGTGCCATCAGTGAGACCGACAGGAATCCTCAGTACTTC. V usage is TRBV10-3 and J usage is TRBJ2-7; D may be TRBD1 (6 bases). The CDR3 extends over 13 amino acids. V lost 2 bases and J lost 10, with 15 bases in between. Germline loops: CDR1 ENHRY, CDR2 SYGVKD.

There are many counts of this clonotype. The chain is built from TRBV14 and TRBJ2-3; possible D gene TRBD1, 6 bases. The CDR3 has 15 residues. Germline V gene data show CDR1 as SGHDN and CDR2 as FVKESK. Trimming pared 1 base from V and 0 bases from J, leaving 8 bases between. The CDR3 protein is CASSQGTASTDTQYF. CDR3 DNA sequence: TGTGCCAGCAGCCAAGGGACAGCAAGCACAGATACGCAGTATTTT.

This clonotype was recorded at least ten times. V usage is TRBV30 and J usage is TRBJ2-5; 8 bases align to TRBD2. Germline CDR1 is GTSNPN and CDR2 is SVGIG (reference sequence). After removal of 4 bases from V and 4 bases from J, the junction contained 11 bases not matched to a gene. The length of the CDR3 is 15 residues. The CDR3 nucleotides read TGTGCCTGGACTCTCGACCCGGGAGGGGGAGAGACCCAGTACTTC. Its protein product is CAWTLDPGGGETQYF. Based on the CDR3 plus reference TRBV30 and TRBJ2-5, the full variable domain is SQTIHQWPATLVQPVGSPLSLECTVEGTSNPNLYWYRQAAGRGLQLLFYSVGIGQISSEVPQNLSASRPQDRQFILSSKKLLLSDSGFYLCAWTLDPGGGETQYFGPGTRLLVL.

On this clonotype: With a much larger clone just one base away, this may be a read error. The rearrangement links TRBV19 to TRBJ2-3; D uncertain. Germline CDR1 LNHDA, CDR2 SQIVND (reference sequence). The CDR3 runs to 13 residues. Trimming removed 1 base from V and 5 bases from J, with 7 bases in between. Here the CDR3 DNA reads TGTGCCAGTAGTATAGTTTCGATAGATACGCAGTATTTT. Its translation: CASSIVSIDTQYF.

This clonotype was counted ten times or more. The chain joins TRBV7-2 to TRBJ2-5, with 12 bases matching TRBD2. The CDR3 extends over 15 amino acids. Germline CDR1 SGHTA, CDR2 FQGNSA. V trimming: 5 bases; J trimming: 6 bases; junction bases outside the gene matches: 7. For the CDR3, the DNA is TGTGCCAGCAGCACCCTAGCGGGAGGGACCCAGACCCAGTACTTC. Protein: CASSTLAGGTQTQYF. Supplemented by reference TRBV7-2 and TRBJ2-5, the full variable domain reads GAGVSQSPSNKVTEKGKDVELRCDPISGHTALYWYRQSLGQGLEFLIYFQGNSAPDKSGLPSDRFSAERTGGSVSTLTIQRTQQEDSAVYLCASSTLAGGTQTQYFGPGTRLLVL.

This clonotype was found many times. J is TRBJ2-7 and V is TRBV27, with 10 nucleotides matching TRBD1. Germline lookup yields CDR1 MNHEY and CDR2 SMNVEV (reference sequence). This CDR3 spans 14 amino acids. The V segment lost 5 bases and the J segment 2 bases; nucleotides outside the gene matches: 3. CDR3 nucleotides: TGTGCCAGCAGTCAGGGACAGGGGCCCTACGAGCAGTACTTC. It codes for CASSQGQGPYEQYF.

Ten or more counts support this clonotype. This chain links TRBV12-3 or TRBV12-4 with TRBJ2-3, with 9 bases aligning to TRBD1. This CDR3 is 15 amino acids long. J gave up 3 bases and V 7 bases, and 8 bases lay outside the gene matches. This CDR3 is CASTQDRGVTDTQYF. The CDR3 DNA follows: TGTGCCAGCACTCAGGACAGGGGAGTTACAGATACGCAGTATTTT.

This clonotype is medium-sized. V gene TRBV29-1 combines with J gene TRBJ2-1; a possible D gene is TRBD2 (5 bases). Germline V lookup: CDR1 SQVTM, CDR2 ANQGSEA. The CDR3 contains 15 residues. V lost 3 bases to trimming and J lost 8 bases, with 20 bases between them. The CDR3 nucleotides read TGCAGCGTTGAGTCGGACTCATCCTTGGGCCATGAGCAGTTCTTC. Its protein is CSVESDSSLGHEQFF.

Many counts were recorded for this clonotype. The V and J genes are TRBV19 and TRBJ2-1, with 7 bases aligning to TRBD1. Germline-derived CDR1 and CDR2 are LNHDA and SQIVND (reference sequence). V gave up 0 bases and J gave up 4 bases; unmatched junction bases: 3. CDR3 length: 15 residues. CDR3 DNA: TGTGCCAGTAGTATAGACGAGGGGGCGTACAATGAGCAGTTCTTC. Residues: CASSIDEGAYNEQFF.

A remark on this clonotype: This may arise from a read error, as a much more abundant clone is one base away. This chain joins TRBV7-9 and TRBJ2-5, with no clear D. This CDR3 spans 14 amino acids. The germline CDR1 and CDR2 sequences are SEHNR and FQNEAQ (reference sequence). Deletions cut 5 bases from V and 7 bases from J, with 17 bases between. Here the CDR3 DNA reads TGTGCCAGCAGCGGACCGGACGGCAAAGCGACCCAGTACTTC. Translation: CASSGPDGKATQYF.